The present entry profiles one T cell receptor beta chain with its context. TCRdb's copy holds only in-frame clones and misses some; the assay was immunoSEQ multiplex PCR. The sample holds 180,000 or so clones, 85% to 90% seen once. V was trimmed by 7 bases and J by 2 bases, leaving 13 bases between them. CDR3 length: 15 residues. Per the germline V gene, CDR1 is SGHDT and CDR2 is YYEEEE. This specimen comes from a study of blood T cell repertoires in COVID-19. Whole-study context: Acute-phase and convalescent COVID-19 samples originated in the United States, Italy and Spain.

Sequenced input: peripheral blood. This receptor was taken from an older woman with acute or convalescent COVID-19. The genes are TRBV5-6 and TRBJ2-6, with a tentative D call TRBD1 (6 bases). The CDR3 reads CASVVEGAGANVLTF. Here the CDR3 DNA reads TGTGCCAGCGTGGTCGAGGGGGCTGGGGCCAACGTCCTGACTTTC.